This T cell receptor beta chain was documented in a study of blood T cells in healthy people across ages. Background on the study: Template switching recovered approximately one barcoded beta molecule for every two T cells. Study-wide results and caveats: Any changes in expanded clonotypes were possibly confounded, as donor CMV status remained unknown. A greater number of naive CD4+ cells and higher diversity distinguished long-lived donors from aged donors.

As regards this clonotype: Its antigen is undetermined.

It was with a sample-barcoded 5' primer and a J-beta primer mix that a second PCR of roughly 7 to 11 cycles was run. TCRdb reprocessed the 5' RACE reads with MiXCR, giving one entry per CDR3 protein. The repertoire holds fewer than 2,000,000 distinct CDR3 sequences, approximately 32% seen once, with roughly 12% in the top ten. Germline CDR1 MNHEY, CDR2 SVGEGT. The CDR3 is 12 amino acids. With 7 bases removed from V and 3 bases from J, the gap between germline ends came to 7 bases. Per sample, no less than 6 micrograms of total RNA were extracted. Sequencing input: blood. This TCR was sampled from a woman aged 25-40 years in good health. The V call is TRBV6-2 or TRBV6-3, the J call TRBJ1-5, with D unresolved. In DNA, the CDR3 is TGTGCCAGCACCAACTACAATCAGCCCCAGCATTTT. The encoded protein is CASTNYNQPQHF.